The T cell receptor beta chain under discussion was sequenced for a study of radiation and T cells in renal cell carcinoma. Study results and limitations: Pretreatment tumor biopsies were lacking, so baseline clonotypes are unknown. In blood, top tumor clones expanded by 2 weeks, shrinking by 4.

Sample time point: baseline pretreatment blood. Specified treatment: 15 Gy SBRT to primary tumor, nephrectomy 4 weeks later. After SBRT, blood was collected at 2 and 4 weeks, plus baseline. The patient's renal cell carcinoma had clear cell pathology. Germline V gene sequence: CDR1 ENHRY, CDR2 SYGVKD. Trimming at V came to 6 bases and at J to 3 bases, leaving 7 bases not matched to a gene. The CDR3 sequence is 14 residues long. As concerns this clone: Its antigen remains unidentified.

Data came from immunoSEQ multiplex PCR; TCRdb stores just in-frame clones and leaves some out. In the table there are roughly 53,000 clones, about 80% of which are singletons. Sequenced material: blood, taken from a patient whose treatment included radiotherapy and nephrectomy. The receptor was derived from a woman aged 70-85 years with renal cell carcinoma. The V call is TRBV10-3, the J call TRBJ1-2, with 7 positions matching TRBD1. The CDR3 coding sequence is TGTGCCATCAGAGCTGACACAGGGGACTATGGCTACACCTTC. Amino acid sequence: CAIRADTGDYGYTF.